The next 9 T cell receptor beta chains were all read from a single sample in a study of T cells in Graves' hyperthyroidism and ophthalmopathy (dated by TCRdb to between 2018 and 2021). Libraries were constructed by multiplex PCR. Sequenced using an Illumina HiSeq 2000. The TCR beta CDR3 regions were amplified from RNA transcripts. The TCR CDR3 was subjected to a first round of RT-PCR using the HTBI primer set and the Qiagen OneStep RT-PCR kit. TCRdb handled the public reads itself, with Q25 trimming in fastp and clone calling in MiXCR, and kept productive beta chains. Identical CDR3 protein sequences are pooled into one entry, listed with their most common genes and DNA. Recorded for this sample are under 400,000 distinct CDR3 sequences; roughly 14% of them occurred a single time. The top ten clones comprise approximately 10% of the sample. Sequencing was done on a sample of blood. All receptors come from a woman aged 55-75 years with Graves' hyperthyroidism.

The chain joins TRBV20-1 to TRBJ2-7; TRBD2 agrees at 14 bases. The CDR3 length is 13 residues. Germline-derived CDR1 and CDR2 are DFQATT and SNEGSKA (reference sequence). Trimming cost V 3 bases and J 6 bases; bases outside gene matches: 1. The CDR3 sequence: CSARGTSGSEQYF. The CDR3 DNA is TGCAGTGCTAGGGGGACTAGCGGGAGCGAGCAGTACTTC.

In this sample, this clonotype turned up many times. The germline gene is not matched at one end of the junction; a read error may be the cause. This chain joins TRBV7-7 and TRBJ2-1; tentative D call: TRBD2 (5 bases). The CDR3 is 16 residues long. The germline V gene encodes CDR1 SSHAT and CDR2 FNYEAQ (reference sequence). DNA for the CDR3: TGTGCTAGCAGTCTGGCGGGCGTTAGCTCCTACAATGAGCAGTTCTTC. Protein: CASSLAGVSSYNEQFF.

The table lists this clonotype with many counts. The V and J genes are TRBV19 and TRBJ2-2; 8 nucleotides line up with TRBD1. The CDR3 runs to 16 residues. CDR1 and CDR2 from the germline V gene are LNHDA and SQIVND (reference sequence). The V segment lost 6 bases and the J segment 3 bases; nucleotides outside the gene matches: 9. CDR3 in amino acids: CASRPNRGEHTGELFF. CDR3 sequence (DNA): TGTGCCAGTAGACCCAACAGGGGGGAACACACCGGGGAGCTGTTTTTT.

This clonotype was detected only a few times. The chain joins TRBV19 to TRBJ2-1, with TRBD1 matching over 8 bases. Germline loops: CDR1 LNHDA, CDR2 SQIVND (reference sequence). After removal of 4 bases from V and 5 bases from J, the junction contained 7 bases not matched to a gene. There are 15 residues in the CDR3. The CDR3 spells CASSTDRGFDNEQFF. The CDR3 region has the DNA TGTGCCAGTAGTACTGACAGGGGCTTCGACAATGAGCAGTTCTTC.

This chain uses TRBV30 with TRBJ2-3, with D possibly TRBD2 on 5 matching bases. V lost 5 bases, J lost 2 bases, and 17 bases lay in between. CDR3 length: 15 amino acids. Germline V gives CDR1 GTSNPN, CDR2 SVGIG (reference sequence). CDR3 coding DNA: TGTGCCTGGGAGAATTTCGGGGAGCCCACAGATACGCAGTATTTT. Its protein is CAWENFGEPTDTQYF.

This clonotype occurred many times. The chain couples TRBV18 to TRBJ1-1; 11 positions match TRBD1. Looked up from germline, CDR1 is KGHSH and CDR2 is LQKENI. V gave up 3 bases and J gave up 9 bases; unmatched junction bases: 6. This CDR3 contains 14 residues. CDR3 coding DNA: TGTGCCAGCTCACCCCCGGACAGGGGGCAAAAAGCTTTCTTT. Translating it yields CASSPPDRGQKAFF.

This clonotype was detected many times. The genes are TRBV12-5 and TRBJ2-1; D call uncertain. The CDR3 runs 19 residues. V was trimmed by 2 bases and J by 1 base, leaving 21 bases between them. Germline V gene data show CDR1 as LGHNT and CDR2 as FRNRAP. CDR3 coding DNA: TGTGCTAGTGGTTTGTCCCCTGTAGCCCACGTCGGGTCCTACAATGAGCAGTTCTTC. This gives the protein CASGLSPVAHVGSYNEQFF.

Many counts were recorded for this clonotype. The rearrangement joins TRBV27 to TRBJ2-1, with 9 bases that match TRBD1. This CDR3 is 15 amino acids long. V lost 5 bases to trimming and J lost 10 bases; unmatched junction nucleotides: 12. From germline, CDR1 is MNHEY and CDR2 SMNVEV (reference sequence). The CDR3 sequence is CASSRPPGQGGEQFF. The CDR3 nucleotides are TGTGCCAGCAGTCGCCCGCCGGGACAGGGAGGCGAGCAGTTCTTC.

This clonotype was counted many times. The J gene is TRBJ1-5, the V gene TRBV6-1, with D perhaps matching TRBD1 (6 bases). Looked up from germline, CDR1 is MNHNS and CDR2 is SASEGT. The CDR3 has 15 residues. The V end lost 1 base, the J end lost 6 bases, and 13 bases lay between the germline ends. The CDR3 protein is CASSEVRGAFQPQHF. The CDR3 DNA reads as TGTGCCAGCAGTGAAGTTAGGGGGGCGTTTCAGCCCCAGCATTTT.